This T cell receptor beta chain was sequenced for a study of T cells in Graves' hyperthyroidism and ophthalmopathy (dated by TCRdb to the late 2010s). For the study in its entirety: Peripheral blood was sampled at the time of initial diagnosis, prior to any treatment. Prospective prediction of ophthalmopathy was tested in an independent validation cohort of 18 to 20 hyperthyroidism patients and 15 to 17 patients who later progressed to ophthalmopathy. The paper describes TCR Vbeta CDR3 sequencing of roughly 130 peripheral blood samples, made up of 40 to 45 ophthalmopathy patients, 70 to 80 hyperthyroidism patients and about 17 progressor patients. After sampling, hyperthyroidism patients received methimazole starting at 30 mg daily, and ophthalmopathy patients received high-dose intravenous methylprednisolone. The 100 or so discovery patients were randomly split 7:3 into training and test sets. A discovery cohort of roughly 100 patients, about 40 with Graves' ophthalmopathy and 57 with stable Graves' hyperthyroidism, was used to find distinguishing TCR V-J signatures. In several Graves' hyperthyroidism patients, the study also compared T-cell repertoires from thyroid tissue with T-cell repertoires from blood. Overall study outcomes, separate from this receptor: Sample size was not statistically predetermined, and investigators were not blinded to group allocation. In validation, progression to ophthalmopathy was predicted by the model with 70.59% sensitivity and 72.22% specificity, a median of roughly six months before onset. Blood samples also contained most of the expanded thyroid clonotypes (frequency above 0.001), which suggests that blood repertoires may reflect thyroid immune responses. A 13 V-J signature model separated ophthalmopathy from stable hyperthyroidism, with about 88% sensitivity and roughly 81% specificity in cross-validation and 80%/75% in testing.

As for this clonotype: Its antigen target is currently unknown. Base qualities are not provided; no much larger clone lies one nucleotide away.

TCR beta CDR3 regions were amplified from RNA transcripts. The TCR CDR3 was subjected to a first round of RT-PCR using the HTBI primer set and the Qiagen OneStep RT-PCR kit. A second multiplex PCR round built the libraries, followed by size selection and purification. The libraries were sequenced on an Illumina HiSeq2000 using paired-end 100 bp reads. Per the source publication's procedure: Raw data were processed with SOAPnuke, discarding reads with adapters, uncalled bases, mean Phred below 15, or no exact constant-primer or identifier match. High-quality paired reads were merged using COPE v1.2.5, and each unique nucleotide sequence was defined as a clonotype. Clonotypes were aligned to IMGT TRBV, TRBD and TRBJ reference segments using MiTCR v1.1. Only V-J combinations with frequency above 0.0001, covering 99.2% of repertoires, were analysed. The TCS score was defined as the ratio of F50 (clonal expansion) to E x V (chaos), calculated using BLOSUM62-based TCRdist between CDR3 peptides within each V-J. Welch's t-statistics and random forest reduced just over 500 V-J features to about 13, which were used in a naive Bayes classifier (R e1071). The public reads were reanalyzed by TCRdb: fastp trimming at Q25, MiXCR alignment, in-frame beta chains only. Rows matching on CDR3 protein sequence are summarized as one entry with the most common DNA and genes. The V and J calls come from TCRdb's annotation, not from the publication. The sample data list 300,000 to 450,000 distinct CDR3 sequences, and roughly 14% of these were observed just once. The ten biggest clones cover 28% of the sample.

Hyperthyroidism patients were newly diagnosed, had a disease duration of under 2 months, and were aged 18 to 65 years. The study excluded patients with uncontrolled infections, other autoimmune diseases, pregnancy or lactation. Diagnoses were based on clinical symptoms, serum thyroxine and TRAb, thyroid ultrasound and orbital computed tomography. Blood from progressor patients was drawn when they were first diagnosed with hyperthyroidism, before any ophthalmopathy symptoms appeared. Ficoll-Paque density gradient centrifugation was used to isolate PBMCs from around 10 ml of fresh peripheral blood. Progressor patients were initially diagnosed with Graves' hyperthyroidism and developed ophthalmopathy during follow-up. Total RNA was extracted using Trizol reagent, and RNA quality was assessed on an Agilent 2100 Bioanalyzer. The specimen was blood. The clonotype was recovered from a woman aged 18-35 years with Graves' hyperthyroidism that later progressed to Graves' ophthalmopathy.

The CDR3 corresponds to CASSIGDTGVYEQYF. In nucleotides, the sequence is TGTGCCAGTAGTATAGGTGACACAGGGGTCTACGAGCAGTACTTC. The V gene is TRBV19 and the J gene is TRBJ2-7, and 7 junctional nucleotides match TRBD1. The CDR3 measures 15 amino acids from cysteine to phenylalanine. The entry retains the CDR3 DNA only, 45 bases that are in frame from base 1. Via the germline V gene (reference sequence), CDR1 is LNHDA and CDR2 SQIVND. V is pruned by 1 base and J by 3 bases, leaving 6 bases of the junction without a gene match.